The 26 T cell receptor beta chains reported below all come from one sample, sequenced in a study of OX40 agonist ivuxolimab in advanced cancers. Using immunoSEQ multiplex PCR, the repertoire was profiled, and TCRdb retains in-frame clones only, with some absent. The data show 90,000 to 100,000 clones, about 87% seen once. The source was CD4+ or CD8+ T cells sorted from blood, collected in a trial of the OX40 agonist ivuxolimab. The receptors originated from an adult with an advanced solid tumor such as melanoma, head and neck, liver or kidney cancer.

The J gene is TRBJ2-6, the V gene TRBV11-1; possibly TRBD2 for D (6 bases). This CDR3 contains 19 residues. Germline V CDR1 and CDR2: SGHAT, FQDESV (reference sequence). The ends were cut back, 5 bases at V and 0 bases at J, with 20 bases in the middle. The CDR3 DNA sequence: TGTGCCAGCAGCCCGCTCGTAGGCGCCGGGGGCTCTGGGGCCAACGTCCTGACTTTC. Its protein product is CASSPLVGAGGSGANVLTF. Filled out from reference TRBV11-1 and TRBJ2-6, the complete variable domain reads EAEVAQSPRYKITEKSQAVAFWCDPISGHATLYWYRQILGQGPELLVQFQDESVVDDSQLPKDRFSAERLKGVDSTLKIQPAELGDSAMYLCASSPLVGAGGSGANVLTFGAGSRLTVL.

The chain carries TRBV19 and TRBJ1-2, with unresolved D. V was clipped by 6 bases and J by 4 bases, with 12 bases between them. The CDR3 extends over 13 amino acids. Germline values: CDR1 LNHDA, CDR2 SQIVND (reference sequence). CDR3 DNA sequence: TGTGCCAGTAGCCTTAACCAGCGCTATGGCTACACCTTC. Protein product: CASSLNQRYGYTF.

This clone occurred a few times. The chain couples TRBV5-5 to TRBJ2-7; D possibly corresponds to TRBD2 (6 bases). The CDR3 contains 15 residues. V was shortened by 4 bases and J by 4 bases, with 18 bases between the two germline ends. Germline CDR1 reads SGHKS; CDR2 reads YYEKEE (reference sequence). The CDR3 spells CASSLRGGVLYEQYF. The CDR3 nucleotides are TGTGCCAGCAGCCTGCGGGGCGGGGTTCTATACGAGCAGTACTTC.

V and J are TRBV7-8 and TRBJ1-1; possibly TRBD1 for D (5 bases). Per the germline V gene, CDR1 is SGHVS and CDR2 is FQNEAQ. Trimming shortened V by 1 base and J by 0 bases, and 9 bases separated the two germline ends. This CDR3 is built from 15 residues. Here the CDR3 reads CASSLVGGVNTEAFF. CDR3 in DNA: TGTGCCAGCAGCTTAGTGGGGGGTGTGAACACTGAAGCTTTCTTT. Variable domain in full (rest from reference TRBV7-8 and TRBJ1-1): GAGVSQSPRYKVAKRGQDVALRCDPISGHVSLFWYQQALGQGPEFLTYFQNEAQLDKSGLPSDRFFAERPEGSVSTLKIQRTQQEDSAVYLCASSLVGGVNTEAFFGQGTRLTVV.

Of note for this clone: Other nucleotide sequences from this sample produce the same CDR3. In DNA, the CDR3 is TGCGCCAGCAGCCCGGCGGGGGGGCTCGACTATGGCTACACCTTC. It encodes CASSPAGGLDYGYTF. The rearrangement joins TRBV5-1 to TRBJ1-2; D is possibly TRBD1 (6 bases). Looked up from germline, CDR1 is SGHRS and CDR2 is YFSETQ. The CDR3 consists of 15 residues. V lost 4 bases, J lost 3 bases, and 16 bases lay in between.

The chain joins TRBV5-4 to TRBJ2-5, with TRBD2 matching 10 bases. The J segment lost 4 bases and the V segment lost 2 bases, leaving 5 bases of the junction unmatched. Germline values: CDR1 SGHNT, CDR2 YYREEE (reference sequence). This CDR3 comprises 15 residues. The CDR3 bases are TGTGCCAGCAGCTTAATAGCGGGGGGCGCAGAGACCCAGTACTTC. Translated: CASSLIAGGAETQYF.

V is TRBV11-2 and J is TRBJ2-5; D gene ambiguous. The V end lost 3 bases, the J end lost 0 bases, and 5 bases lay between the germline ends. The germline gives CDR1 SGHAT, CDR2 FQNNGV. The CDR3 covers 13 residues. DNA of the CDR3: TGTGCCAGCAGCTTCCAATACCAAGAGACCCAGTACTTC. Encoded protein: CASSFQYQETQYF.

This clone was observed once. The genes are TRBV11-2 and TRBJ2-1; 12 positions agree with TRBD1. Per the germline V gene, CDR1 is SGHAT and CDR2 is FQNNGV. V shed 6 bases and J 7 bases; nucleotides not matched to a gene: 13. The CDR3 spans 17 residues. CDR3 region: CASSRLIPGQGANEQFF. The CDR3 DNA follows: TGTGCCAGCAGTCGATTAATACCGGGACAGGGGGCGAATGAGCAGTTCTTC. The full variable domain, with the rest looked up from reference TRBV11-2 and TRBJ2-1, is EAGVAQSPRYKIIEKRQSVAFWCNPISGHATLYWYQQILGQGPKLLIQFQNNGVVDDSQLPKDRFSAERLKGVDSTLKIQPAKLEDSAVYLCASSRLIPGQGANEQFFGPGTRLTVL.

Only a few counts were recorded for this clone. This chain joins TRBV7-9 and TRBJ2-5; 10 nucleotides match TRBD2. CDR1 is SEHNR and CDR2 is FQNEAQ in the germline V gene (reference sequence). The ends lost 3 bases at V and 0 bases at J; junction bases unmatched: 7. This CDR3 comprises 17 residues. The CDR3: CASSFRGSGGHQETQYF. The CDR3 coding sequence is TGTGCCAGCAGCTTTAGGGGTAGCGGGGGGCACCAAGAGACCCAGTACTTC.

This chain links TRBV9 with TRBJ2-2; 9 positions match TRBD1. Germline V gives CDR1 SGDLS, CDR2 YYNGEE. The V and J ends lost 6 bases and 6 bases, in that order; junction bases with no gene match: 9. This CDR3 is built from 15 residues. The chain's CDR3 is CASTPGQGNPGELFF. Here the CDR3 DNA reads TGTGCCAGCACTCCGGGACAGGGCAATCCCGGGGAGCTGTTTTTT.

J is TRBJ1-6 and V is TRBV28; no clear D. The CDR3 is made up of 17 amino acids. The V end lost 6 bases, the J end lost 1 base, and 16 bases lay between the germline ends. Germline V CDR1 and CDR2: MDHEN, SYDVKM. The CDR3 DNA follows: TGTGCCAGCAGCCGATCGGCGAAGTGGTCCTATAATTCACCCCTCCACTTT. Protein: CASSRSAKWSYNSPLHF.

This clone has only a few counts. The rearrangement links TRBV6-4 to TRBJ1-5; the D gene is possibly TRBD1 (6 bases). CDR1 is MRHNA, CDR2 SNTAGT, per germline. V shed 7 bases and J shed 1 base, with 8 bases lying between them. The CDR3 covers 13 residues. CDR3 sequence (DNA): TGTGCCAGCACTACAGGGAGCAATCAGCCCCAGCATTTT. It specifies CASTTGSNQPQHF.

V usage is TRBV15 and J usage is TRBJ1-2, with unresolved D. Trimming shortened V by 1 base and J by 2 bases, and 14 bases separated the two germline ends. CDR1 and CDR2 (germline): LNHNV, YYDKDF (reference sequence). The CDR3 is 16 residues long. In DNA form, the CDR3 reads TGTGCCACCAGCAGAGCTGGGCAGGCAATAAACTATGGCTACACCTTC. The encoded protein is CATSRAGQAINYGYTF.

The rearrangement uses TRBV7-8 and TRBJ2-1, with 7 nucleotides matching TRBD1. Trimming at V came to 5 bases and at J to 8 bases, leaving 9 bases not matched to a gene. Germline loops: CDR1 SGHVS, CDR2 FQNEAQ. The CDR3 has 14 residues. The CDR3 spells CASSLPTGWYEQFF. The CDR3 nucleotides read TGTGCCAGCAGCCTTCCGACAGGGTGGTATGAGCAGTTCTTC.

This chain links TRBV4-3 with TRBJ2-3, with TRBD2 matching 8 bases. CDR3 length equals 19 residues. Losses at the gene ends were 0 bases for V and 2 bases for J; bases not matched to a gene: 13. Germline CDR1 reads LGHNA; CDR2 reads YSLEER. CDR3 region: CASSQDPPRGGSNTDTQYF. In DNA form, the CDR3 reads TGCGCCAGCAGCCAAGACCCCCCTCGGGGGGGCTCTAACACAGATACGCAGTATTTT.

This chain joins TRBV9 and TRBJ2-3, with TRBD2 matching over 12 bases. V was pared by 0 bases and J by 2 bases, with 4 bases of the junction left unmatched. The CDR3 has 17 amino acids. CDR1 and CDR2 from the germline V gene are SGDLS and YYNGEE. The CDR3 DNA reads as TGTGCCAGCAGCGTAGGGCTAGCGGGGGGGTTCACAGATACGCAGTATTTT. Amino acid sequence: CASSVGLAGGFTDTQYF. The entire variable domain, with the rest obtained from reference TRBV9 and TRBJ2-3, is as follows: DSGVTQTPKHLITATGQRVTLRCSPRSGDLSVYWYQQSLDQGLQFLIQYYNGEERAKGNILERFSAQQFPDLHSELNLSSLELGDSALYFCASSVGLAGGFTDTQYFGPGTRLTVL.

The chain carries TRBV6-6 and TRBJ2-5, with D tentatively TRBD2 (6 bases). This CDR3 region has 16 residues. Trimming took off 0 bases at V and 1 base at J, with 12 bases between the two ends. Per germline, CDR1 MNHNY and CDR2 SVGAGI (reference sequence). The CDR3 reads CASSYSARGGQETQYF. In DNA, the CDR3 is TGTGCCAGCAGTTACTCGGCGAGGGGAGGCCAAGAGACCCAGTACTTC.

The chain recombines TRBV2 with TRBJ2-5; 11 bases are shared with TRBD2. Germline values: CDR1 SNHLY, CDR2 FYNNEI. V lost 9 bases and J lost 3; bases outside the gene matches: 3. This CDR3 contains 13 residues. CDR3 residues: CASTSGGKETQYF. As DNA, the CDR3 is TGTGCCAGTACTAGCGGGGGAAAAGAGACCCAGTACTTC.

This CDR3 reads CASSEATSGGTDTQYF. The CDR3 coding sequence is TGTGCCAGCAGTGAAGCGACTAGCGGGGGAACAGATACGCAGTATTTT. This chain joins TRBV2 and TRBJ2-3; the match to TRBD2 covers 12 bases. CDR3 length: 16 residues. The J segment lost 3 bases and the V segment lost 0 bases, leaving 1 base of the junction unmatched. Germline CDR1 reads SNHLY; CDR2 reads FYNNEI. The full variable domain, rest sourced from reference TRBV2 and TRBJ2-3, is EPEVTQTPSHQVTQMGQEVILRCVPISNHLYFYWYRQILGQKVEFLVSFYNNEISEKSEIFDDQFSVERPDGSNFTLKIRSTKLEDSAMYFCASSEATSGGTDTQYFGPGTRLTVL.

CDR3 region: CASARGANTGELFF. The CDR3 nucleotides read TGCGCCAGCGCCCGGGGGGCGAACACCGGGGAGCTGTTTTTT. The chain joins TRBV5-1 to TRBJ2-2; 7 positions match TRBD2. The CDR3 runs to 14 residues. CDR1 and CDR2 (germline): SGHRS, YFSETQ. Trimming cost V 7 bases and J 0 bases; bases outside gene matches: 3.

The sample holds one count of this clone. The CDR3 region is CASNYRGMKTQYF. The CDR3 DNA sequence: TGTGCCAGCAACTACAGGGGAATGAAGACCCAGTACTTC. The gene calls are TRBV6-6 and TRBJ2-5; TRBD1 aligns across 7 bases. The ends lost 7 bases at V and 6 bases at J; junction bases unmatched: 8. The CDR3 length is 13 residues. Germline values: CDR1 MNHNY, CDR2 SVGAGI (reference sequence).

This rearrangement joins TRBV6-5 to TRBJ1-2; TRBD1 is a possible D gene (5 bases). V was shortened by 1 base and J by 3 bases, with 15 bases between the two germline ends. The CDR3 runs to 16 residues. Germline values: CDR1 MNHEY, CDR2 SVGAGI. CDR3 amino acids: CASSYYSGTGDYGYTF. As DNA, the CDR3 is TGTGCCAGCAGTTACTACTCAGGCACGGGGGACTATGGCTACACCTTC.

The chain links TRBV7-2 to TRBJ1-6, with TRBD1 identical over 11 bases. Trimming took 1 base from V and 10 from J; bases not matched to a gene: 12. The CDR3 extends over 18 amino acids. Germline CDR1 SGHTA, CDR2 FQGNSA. The CDR3 sequence: CASSLVTGTGGNYSPLHF. The CDR3, as DNA: TGTGCCAGCAGCTTAGTAACCGGGACAGGGGGAAATTACTCACCCCTCCACTTT.

The chain carries TRBV27 and TRBJ1-3, with no clear D. The germline V gene has CDR1 MNHEY and CDR2 SMNVEV (reference sequence). The CDR3 runs 15 residues. Trimming took off 2 bases at V and 2 bases at J, with 10 bases between the two ends. CDR3 coding DNA: TGTGCCAGCAGTTTAACAAGGGCGACTGGAAACACCATATATTTT. Residues: CASSLTRATGNTIYF.

This chain links TRBV18 with TRBJ1-6, with a tentative D call TRBD1 (6 bases). The CDR3 is 14 residues long. Germline assignment: CDR1 KGHSH and CDR2 LQKENI. With 6 bases removed from V and 5 bases from J, the gap between germline ends came to 11 bases. The CDR3 spells CASSGQPHNSPLHF. The CDR3 nucleotides are TGTGCCAGCTCCGGACAGCCGCATAATTCACCCCTCCACTTT.

The chain is built from TRBV7-7 and TRBJ2-3; D remains ambiguous. This CDR3 contains 13 residues. V shed 1 base and J shed 2 bases, with 4 bases lying between them. Germline CDR1 SSHAT, CDR2 FNYEAQ (reference sequence). CDR3 nucleotides: TGTGCCAGCAGCTTAGGGTACACAGATACGCAGTATTTT. Encoded protein: CASSLGYTDTQYF.